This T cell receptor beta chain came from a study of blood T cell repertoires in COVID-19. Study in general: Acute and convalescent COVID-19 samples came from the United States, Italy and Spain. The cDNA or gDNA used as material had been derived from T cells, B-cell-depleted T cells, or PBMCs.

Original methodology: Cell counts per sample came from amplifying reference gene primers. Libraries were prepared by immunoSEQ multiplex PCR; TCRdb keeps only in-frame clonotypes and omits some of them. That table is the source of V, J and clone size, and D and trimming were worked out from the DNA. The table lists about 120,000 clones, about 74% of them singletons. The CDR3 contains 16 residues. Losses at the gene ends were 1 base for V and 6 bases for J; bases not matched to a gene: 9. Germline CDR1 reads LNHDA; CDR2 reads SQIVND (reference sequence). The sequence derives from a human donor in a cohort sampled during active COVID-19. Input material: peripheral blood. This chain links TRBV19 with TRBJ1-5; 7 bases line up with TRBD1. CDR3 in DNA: TGTGCCAGTAGTATAGGGGCAGGGGGAGGCGGTCAGCCCCAGCATTTT. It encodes CASSIGAGGGGQPQHF.